This T cell receptor beta chain was obtained from a study of T cell responses to AZD1222 COVID-19 vaccine. This CDR3 region has 17 residues. Assay: immunoSEQ multiplex PCR; the TCRdb copy retains only in-frame clones and omits some. The sample carries approximately 160,000 clones, about 91% recorded once. The chain employs TRBV21-1 and TRBJ1-1; the D call in the table, TRBD1, was not verified against the DNA. TRBV21-1 is a pseudogene locus. The source is an adult in good health. The specimen was peripheral blood, collected on day 0 of AZD1222 vaccination. CDR3 DNA: TGTGCCAGCAGCGGGCTTTTAAATAACAGGCCGAACACTGAAGCTTTCTTT. Protein product: CASSGLLNNRPNTEAFF.